This T cell receptor (beta chain) comes out of a study of blood T cell repertoires in COVID-19. Study as a whole: Researchers got acute and convalescent COVID-19 samples from the United States, Italy and Spain.

CDR3 length: 14 amino acids. Method: immunoSEQ multiplex PCR; TCRdb's copy keeps in-frame clones and lacks some. The sample lists 200,000 to 300,000 clones; approximately 86% were seen once. Input material: peripheral blood. V usage is TRBV21-1 and J usage is TRBJ1-5; the table names TRBD1, a call not compared with the DNA. TRBV21-1 is a pseudogene segment. The TCR sequence derives from a man aged 55 to 69 who had recovered from COVID-19. CDR3 nucleotides: TGTGCCAGCAGGGCAAGGGGCGGCAATCAGCCCCAGCATTTT. Translated, it gives CASRARGGNQPQHF.